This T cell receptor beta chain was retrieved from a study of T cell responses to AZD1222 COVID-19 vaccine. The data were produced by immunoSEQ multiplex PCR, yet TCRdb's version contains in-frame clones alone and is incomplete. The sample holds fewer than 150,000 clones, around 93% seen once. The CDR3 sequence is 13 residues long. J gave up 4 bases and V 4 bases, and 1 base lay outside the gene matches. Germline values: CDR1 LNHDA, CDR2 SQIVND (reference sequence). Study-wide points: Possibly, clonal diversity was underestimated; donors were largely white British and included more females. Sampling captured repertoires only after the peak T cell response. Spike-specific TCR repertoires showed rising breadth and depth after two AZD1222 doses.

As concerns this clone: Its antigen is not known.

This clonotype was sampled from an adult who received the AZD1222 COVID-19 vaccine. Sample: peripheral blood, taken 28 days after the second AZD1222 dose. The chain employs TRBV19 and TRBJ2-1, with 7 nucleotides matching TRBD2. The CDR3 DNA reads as TGTGCCAGTAGTAGGGGACTATACAATGAGCAGTTCTTC. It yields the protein CASSRGLYNEQFF.